The 10 T cell receptor beta chains below all came from one sample that was sequenced in a study of blood T cell repertoires in COVID-19. Measured with immunoSEQ multiplex PCR; TCRdb has only the in-frame clones, and not every one. The data show about 200,000 clones, with about nine tenths seen just once and around 2.2% held by the top ten. Sequencing used peripheral blood. These receptors were taken from a man aged 25 to 40 who had recovered from COVID-19.

The chain couples TRBV6-1 to TRBJ2-7; 10 bases match TRBD1. Germline V gives CDR1 MNHNS, CDR2 SASEGT. The CDR3 totals 16 residues. Losses at the gene ends were 2 bases for V and 3 bases for J; bases not matched to a gene: 7. DNA of the CDR3: TGTGCCAGCAGTGAAAGCAGGGACAGGGGCTTCTACGAGCAGTACTTC. It is translated as CASSESRDRGFYEQYF.

The count of this clone is one. This rearrangement joins TRBV6-2 or TRBV6-3 to TRBJ1-1; no definite D call. Germline-derived CDR1 and CDR2 are MNHEY and SVGEGT. This CDR3 region has 15 residues. Deletions cut 1 base from V and 1 base from J, with 10 bases between. For the CDR3, the DNA is TGTGCCAGCAGTTACTTGAGGCGGGGGAACACTGAAGCTTTCTTT. Translating gives CASSYLRRGNTEAFF.

The rearrangement links TRBV5-1 to TRBJ2-7; 9 bases are a match to TRBD1. The ends lost 5 bases at V and 6 bases at J; junction bases unmatched: 15. The CDR3 has 16 residues. Germline CDR1 and CDR2: SGHRS and YFSETQ. The CDR3 nucleotides are TGCGCCAGCAGTATAATCCCGGGACAGGGTATTGGCGAGCAGTACTTC. It is translated as CASSIIPGQGIGEQYF.

V gene TRBV9 combines with J gene TRBJ2-5; D is perhaps TRBD2 (6 bases). Germline CDR1 is SGDLS and CDR2 is YYNGEE. The CDR3 covers 13 residues. V lost 4 bases and J lost 7, with 14 bases in between. The DNA of the CDR3 is TGTGCCAGCAGCATACTTCAGGGAGGGACCCAGTACTTC. It is translated as CASSILQGGTQYF.

The chain is built from TRBV10-2 and TRBJ1-2; D is perhaps TRBD1 (6 bases). Per germline, CDR1 WSHSY and CDR2 SAAADI. The CDR3 consists of 16 residues. V lost 2 bases and J 2 bases, leaving 15 bases between the germline ends. The CDR3 region is CASSEPTGAYNYGYTF. The CDR3 coding sequence is TGCGCCAGCAGTGAGCCGACAGGTGCTTACAACTATGGCTACACCTTC.

The CDR3 bases are TGTGCCAGCAGGCAAACAGGGTTTGAGAACACTGAAGCTTTCTTT. It is translated as CASRQTGFENTEAFF. The chain links TRBV5-6 to TRBJ1-1, with D possibly TRBD1 on 6 matching bases. The V end lost 5 bases, the J end lost 1 base, and 15 bases lay between the germline ends. This CDR3 has 15 amino acids. CDR1 and CDR2 from the germline V gene are SGHDT and YYEEEE.

This clone turned up a few times. The genes are TRBV11-3 and TRBJ1-1; D remains ambiguous. There are 13 residues in the CDR3. The germline V gene encodes CDR1 SGHNT and CDR2 YENEEA. V was cut by 5 bases and J by 1 base, with 8 bases left in between. CDR3 region: CASSRVKNTEAFF. The CDR3 DNA is TGTGCCAGCAGCCGAGTAAAGAACACTGAAGCTTTCTTT.

This clone was counted only a few times. This chain's CDR3 is CASSLGEWGQGKTAQYF. CDR3 in DNA: TGTGCCAGCAGCTTAGGGGAATGGGGACAGGGTAAAACTGCGCAGTATTTT. J is TRBJ2-3 and V is TRBV7-2, with 9 bases that match TRBD1. The CDR3 runs 17 residues. The V gene end was trimmed by 1 base and the J gene end by 10 bases; junction bases not matched to a gene: 15. CDR1 and CDR2 from the germline V gene are SGHTA and FQGNSA.

The chain couples TRBV19 to TRBJ1-5; TRBD1 matches 9 bases. CDR3 size: 16 residues. V trimming: 5 bases; J trimming: 6 bases; junction bases outside the gene matches: 11. Germline V lookup: CDR1 LNHDA, CDR2 SQIVND (reference sequence). CDR3 bases: TGTGCCAGTAGTCACATAGACAGGGGGATTGGTCAGCCCCAGCATTTT. Protein sequence: CASSHIDRGIGQPQHF. The full variable domain, its missing parts supplied by reference TRBV19 and TRBJ1-5, is DGGITQSPKYLFRKEGQNVTLSCEQNLNHDAMYWYRQDPGQGLRLIYYSQIVNDFQKGDIAEGYSVSREKKESFPLTVTSAQKNPTAFYLCASSHIDRGIGQPQHFGDGTRLSIL.

This chain joins TRBV18 and TRBJ2-5, with D unclear. V lost 8 bases and J 1 base, leaving 11 bases between the germline ends. Germline values: CDR1 KGHSH, CDR2 LQKENI. The CDR3 is made up of 13 amino acids. The CDR3 coding sequence is TGTGCCAGCGCTAGTAGTTTCCAAGAGACCCAGTACTTC. This encodes CASASSFQETQYF. Full variable domain (rest looked up from reference TRBV18 and TRBJ2-5): NAGVMQNPRHLVRRRGQEARLRCSPMKGHSHVYWYRQLPEEGLKFMVYLQKENIIDESGMPKERFSAEFPKEGPSILRIQQVVRGDSAAYFCASASSFQETQYFGPGTRLLVL.